These 4 T cell receptor beta chains originate from one sample sequenced in a study of T cell changes during pregnancy in multiple sclerosis. The table came from immunoSEQ multiplex PCR; TCRdb's copy has only in-frame clones and leaves some out. There are about 40,000 clones in the sample; about 92% occur only once, and roughly 8% lies in the top ten. The sample consisted of CD8+ T cells from peripheral blood mononuclear cells, taken in the third trimester of pregnancy. These receptors all come from a female donor with multiple sclerosis, enrolled in a pregnancy study.

J is TRBJ1-5 and V is TRBV10-3, with 9 bases that match TRBD1. The CDR3 has 15 amino acids. CDR1 is ENHRY and CDR2 is SYGVKD in the germline V gene. V trimming: 3 bases; J trimming: 6 bases; junction bases outside the gene matches: 6. The CDR3 bases are TGTGCCATCAGTGATGACAGGGGGGCGTCTCAGCCCCAGCATTTT. Its protein product is CAISDDRGASQPQHF.

The genes are TRBV9 and TRBJ2-3, with 14 nucleotides matching TRBD2. J gave up 6 bases and V 0 bases, and 0 bases lay outside the gene matches. Germline CDR1 and CDR2: SGDLS and YYNGEE. The CDR3 has 15 amino acids. CDR3 region: CASSVGTSGGDTQYF. The DNA for the CDR3 is TGTGCCAGCAGCGTAGGGACTAGCGGGGGGGATACGCAGTATTTT.

The chain combines TRBV5-6 with TRBJ1-6, with 7 bases lining up with TRBD1. With 4 bases clipped from V and 6 bases from J, the junction kept 7 bases outside the gene matches. The V gene's germline CDR1 is SGHDT and CDR2 YYEEEE. The CDR3 spans 15 residues. The CDR3 sequence is CASSAGTVSNSPLHF. CDR3 nucleotides: TGTGCCAGCAGCGCCGGGACAGTCAGTAATTCACCCCTCCACTTT. Full variable domain (remainder filled in from reference TRBV5-6 and TRBJ1-6): DAGVTQSPTHLIKTRGQQVTLRCSPKSGHDTVSWYQQALGQGPQFIFQYYEEEERQRGNFPDRFSGHQFPNYSSELNVNALLLGDSALYLCASSAGTVSNSPLHFGNGTRLTVT.

This rearrangement joins TRBV5-6 to TRBJ1-2, with D perhaps TRBD1 (5 bases). Germline-derived CDR1 and CDR2 are SGHDT and YYEEEE. The CDR3 extends over 14 amino acids. V was shortened by 0 bases and J by 7 bases, with 13 bases between the two germline ends. The CDR3 reads CASSLAETVSGYTF. The CDR3 DNA reads TGTGCCAGCAGCTTGGCCGAGACAGTATCTGGCTACACCTTC.